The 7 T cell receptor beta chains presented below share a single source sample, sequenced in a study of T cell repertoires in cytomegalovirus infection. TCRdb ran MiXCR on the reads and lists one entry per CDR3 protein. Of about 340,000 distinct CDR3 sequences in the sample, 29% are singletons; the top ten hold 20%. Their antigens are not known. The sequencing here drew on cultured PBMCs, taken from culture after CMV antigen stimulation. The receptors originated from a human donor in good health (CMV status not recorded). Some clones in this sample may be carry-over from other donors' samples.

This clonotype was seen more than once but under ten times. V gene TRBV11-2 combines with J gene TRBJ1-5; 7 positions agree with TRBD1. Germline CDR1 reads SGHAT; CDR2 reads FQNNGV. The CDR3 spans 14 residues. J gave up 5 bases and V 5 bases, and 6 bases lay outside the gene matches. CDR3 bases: TGTGCCAGCAGCCACAGGGGTTCCGATCAGCCCCAGCATTTT. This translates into CASSHRGSDQPQHF.

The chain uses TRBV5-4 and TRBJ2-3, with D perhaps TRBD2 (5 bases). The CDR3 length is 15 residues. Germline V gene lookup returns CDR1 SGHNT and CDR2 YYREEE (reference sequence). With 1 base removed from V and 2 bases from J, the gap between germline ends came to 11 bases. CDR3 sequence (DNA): TGTGCCAGCAGCTTGTTTGAGGGAAACACAGATACGCAGTATTTT. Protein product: CASSLFEGNTDTQYF.

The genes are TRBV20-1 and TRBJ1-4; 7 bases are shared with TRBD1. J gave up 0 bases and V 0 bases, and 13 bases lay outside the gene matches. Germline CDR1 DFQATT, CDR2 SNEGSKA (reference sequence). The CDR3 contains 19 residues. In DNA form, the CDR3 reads TGCAGTGCTAGAGATTTTGTAGGAAGGGGGCCAACAACTAATGAAAAACTGTTTTTT. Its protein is CSARDFVGRGPTTNEKLFF.

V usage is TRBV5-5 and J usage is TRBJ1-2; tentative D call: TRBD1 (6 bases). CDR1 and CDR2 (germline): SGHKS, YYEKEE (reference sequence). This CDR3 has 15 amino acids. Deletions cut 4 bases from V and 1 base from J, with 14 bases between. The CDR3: CASSPDSPVNYGYTF. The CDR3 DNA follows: TGTGCCAGCAGCCCGGACAGCCCAGTTAACTATGGCTACACCTTC.

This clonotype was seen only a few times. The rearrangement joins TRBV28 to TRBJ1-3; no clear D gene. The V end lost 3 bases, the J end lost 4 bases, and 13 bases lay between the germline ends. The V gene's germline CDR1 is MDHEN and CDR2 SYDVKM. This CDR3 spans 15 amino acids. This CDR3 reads CASSLSPADGNTIYF. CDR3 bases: TGTGCCAGCAGTTTGTCACCTGCTGACGGAAACACCATATATTTT.

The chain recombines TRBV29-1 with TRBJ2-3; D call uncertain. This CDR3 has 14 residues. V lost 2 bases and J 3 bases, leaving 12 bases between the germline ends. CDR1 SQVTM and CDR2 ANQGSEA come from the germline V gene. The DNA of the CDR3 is TGCAGCGTTGAAATCTGGCTGATGACAGATACGCAGTATTTT. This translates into CSVEIWLMTDTQYF.

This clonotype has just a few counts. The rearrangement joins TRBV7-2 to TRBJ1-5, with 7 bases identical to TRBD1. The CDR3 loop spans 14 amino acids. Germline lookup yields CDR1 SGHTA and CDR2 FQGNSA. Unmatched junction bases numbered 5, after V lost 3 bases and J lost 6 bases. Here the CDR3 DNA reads TGTGCCAGCAGCTTGAGCAGGGGGACTCAGCCCCAGCATTTT. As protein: CASSLSRGTQPQHF.